This TCR beta chain came from a study of response to subunit inactivated influenza vaccine. Findings and caveats of the study: Authors suggested few new T cells are recruited by each seasonal influenza vaccination.

Only a few counts were recorded for this clonotype. Its antigen is not identified. In TCRdb, the RT-PCR reads were re-called with MiXCR into one record per CDR3 protein. The sample lists some 800,000 distinct CDR3 sequences, 20% to 25% occurring once. This TCR was recovered from a man aged 45-65 years who received an inactivated influenza vaccine. The sequencing used PBMCs from blood, collected about 5 days after vaccination.

The CDR3 coding sequence is TGCAGCGACCGACAGGGGAATACGCAGTATTTT. Its translation: CSDRQGNTQYF. The chain is built from TRBV29-1 and TRBJ2-3; TRBD1 matches at 8 bases. The CDR3 spans 11 residues. The ends lost 7 bases at V and 7 bases at J; junction bases unmatched: 4. The germline CDR1 and CDR2 sequences are SQVTM and ANQGSEA.